Sequencing of this T cell receptor beta chain was carried out in a study of blood T cell repertoires in COVID-19. Study context: The United States, Italy and Spain provided the acute and convalescent COVID-19 samples.

As concerns this clone: Different DNA sequences within this sample yield the same CDR3.

As originally analysed: It was from reference gene primer amplification that nucleated cell counts were estimated. Some clones are missing from TCRdb's copy, which holds only in-frame ones; the method was immunoSEQ multiplex PCR. For V, J and clone size, that table is used; D and trimming come from the DNA. The sample consists of some 160,000 clones, about four fifths of them appearing once. This CDR3 spans 14 amino acids. Trimming removed 2 bases from V and 4 bases from J; junction bases left unmatched: 2. CDR1 SGDLS and CDR2 YYNGEE come from the germline V gene. The genes are TRBV9 and TRBJ1-3; 8 bases are shared with TRBD1. Sequenced sample: peripheral blood. This receptor was taken from a man in his sixties or seventies with active or convalescent COVID-19. CDR3 nucleotide sequence: TGTGCCAGCAGCGTGGACAGGGCAGGAAACACCATATATTTT. This codes for CASSVDRAGNTIYF.